There are many counts of the clone carrying this T cell receptor (beta chain). No antigen is known for it. This sample is drawn from a study of identical twins. From the 5' RACE reads, TCRdb called clonotypes with MiXCR, one entry per CDR3 protein. The sample yields more than 650,000 distinct CDR3 sequences, roughly 6% seen once. The CDR3 contains 16 residues. V was pared by 4 bases and J by 2 bases, with 3 bases of the junction left unmatched. Germline CDR1 reads KGHDR; CDR2 reads SFDVKD. The study, taken as a whole, reports: There were fewer insertions in abundant cord blood beta clonotypes, but memory repertoires showed no such pattern. Conclusions were drawn cross-sectionally by statistical analysis, without following the same donors. Weaker excess twin sharing was seen among beta out-of-frame sequences.

Sequenced material: naive T cells sorted from blood. The chain uses TRBV24-1 and TRBJ2-3; 12 bases match TRBD2. The sequence was obtained from a man aged 18 to 30 in good health. The CDR3 protein is CATSDLAGGVTDTQYF. The CDR3 bases are TGTGCCACCAGTGACCTAGCGGGAGGGGTCACAGATACGCAGTATTTT.